This paragraph covers one T cell receptor (beta chain) sequence. Its antigen is not known. Treatment of the sample: approximately nine-day PBMC culture with coronavirus spike peptide pools or control peptides (ViraFEST assay). The data were obtained in a study of vaccination and CD4 T cells after COVID-19. Study information: Convalescents were six males and four females, two of them Hispanic.

Cultured CD4+ T cell DNA underwent sequencing with the Oncomine TCR Beta short-read assay. Via MiXCR, TCRdb re-called the PCR reads, giving one row per CDR3 protein. The sample contains around 4,200 distinct CDR3 sequences, approximately 76% of which appear only once. Germline V lookup: CDR1 SGHTA, CDR2 FQGTGA. This CDR3 is built from 16 residues. Trimming took off 3 bases at V and 5 bases at J, with 19 bases between the two ends. The rearrangement uses TRBV7-3 and TRBJ2-5, with D maybe TRBD2 (6 bases). This sequence was found in a human donor who had recovered from COVID-19. The specimen was CD4+ T cells from blood, cultured in vitro. The CDR3 bases are TGTGCCAGCAGCTTGGGGGGATCCGGCGACGGGGAGACCCAGTACTTC. Protein product: CASSLGGSGDGETQYF.